A single sample gave rise to the 9 T cell receptor beta chains below, sequenced in a study of blood T cell repertoires in COVID-19. Assay used: immunoSEQ multiplex PCR; TCRdb lists only in-frame clones, some missing. The sample gives around 200,000 clones, more than 75% of which show up once; approximately 7.4% is in the top ten. Sequencing used PBMCs or T cells enriched from blood (not recorded which). The source of these receptors is a woman aged 40 to 55 with acute COVID-19.

V is TRBV29-1 and J is TRBJ1-4; TRBD1 is a possible D gene (6 bases). Trimming shortened V by 7 bases and J by 8 bases, and 17 bases separated the two germline ends. From germline, CDR1 is SQVTM and CDR2 ANQGSEA. CDR3 length: 13 residues. The CDR3 DNA follows: TGCAGCGCCGGGAAACAGGGAGCAGAAAAACTGTTTTTT. Protein product: CSAGKQGAEKLFF.

This clone came up once. The chain carries TRBV6-5 and TRBJ1-5; 8 nucleotides agree with TRBD1. The CDR3 is 14 residues long. CDR1 is MNHEY and CDR2 is SVGAGI in the germline V gene. Trimming at V came to 6 bases and at J to 4 bases, leaving 5 bases not matched to a gene. The CDR3 region has the DNA TGTGCCAGCAGAGCCGACAGGGGTAATCAGCCCCAGCATTTT. Protein sequence: CASRADRGNQPQHF.

This chain joins TRBV5-1 and TRBJ1-2; D is uncertain. The germline V gene has CDR1 SGHRS and CDR2 YFSETQ. Between the trimmed V and J ends, which lost 4 bases and 6 bases, there was a span of 16 bases. The CDR3 runs 14 residues. CDR3 bases: TGCGCCAGCAGCCTGGACGATGGAGGTGATGGCTACACCTTC. This gives the protein CASSLDDGGDGYTF.

This clone has just one count. The chain recombines TRBV14 with TRBJ2-7; D possibly corresponds to TRBD2 (6 bases). The CDR3 is 18 amino acids. Germline values: CDR1 SGHDN, CDR2 FVKESK. With 4 bases removed from V and 2 bases from J, the gap between germline ends came to 24 bases. CDR3 in DNA: TGTGCCAGCAGCCGAGAAAATTTGGGCGGGACGGGGACCTACGAGCAGTACTTC. This sequence encodes CASSRENLGGTGTYEQYF.

V usage is TRBV29-1 and J usage is TRBJ1-2; tentatively, D is TRBD1 (5 bases). Germline CDR1 and CDR2: SQVTM and ANQGSEA. The CDR3 length is 12 residues. V was trimmed by 4 bases and J by 3 bases, leaving 9 bases between them. CDR3 sequence: CSVVRGDYGYTF. CDR3 nucleotides: TGCAGCGTTGTTCGGGGGGACTATGGCTACACCTTC.

This clone is a singleton in its sample. The gene calls are TRBV30 and TRBJ2-1; 14 bases align to TRBD2. The trim removed 4 bases at V and 8 bases at J, leaving 16 bases unmatched. The CDR3 is made up of 18 amino acids. CDR1 GTSNPN and CDR2 SVGIG come from the germline V gene (reference sequence). CDR3 in DNA: TGTGCCTGGATGCGACTAGCGGGAGGGCAGTTTTTCGTCCATGAGCAGTTCTTC. Amino acids: CAWMRLAGGQFFVHEQFF.

CDR3 coding DNA: TGTGCCACCAGTGATTTTGCGGGGGGCCCCTACAATGAGCAGTTCTTC. Its translation is CATSDFAGGPYNEQFF. The chain joins TRBV24-1 to TRBJ2-1; TRBD2 matches 8 bases. The ends lost 1 base at V and 2 bases at J; junction bases unmatched: 3. The length of the CDR3 is 16 residues. Looked up from germline, CDR1 is KGHDR and CDR2 is SFDVKD.

This clone was detected only once. The chain has TRBV5-4 and TRBJ2-5, with D uncertain. The germline V gene encodes CDR1 SGHNT and CDR2 YYREEE (reference sequence). This CDR3 is 13 amino acids long. Between the trimmed V and J ends, which lost 4 bases and 5 bases, there was a span of 12 bases. DNA of the CDR3: TGTGCCAGCAGCCCCCTACAGACGGAGACCCAGTACTTC. This gives the protein CASSPLQTETQYF.

V is TRBV15 and J is TRBJ1-1, with 7 nucleotides matching TRBD1. Germline V lookup: CDR1 LNHNV, CDR2 YYDKDF (reference sequence). The CDR3 runs 16 residues. J lost 7 bases, V lost 0 bases, and 11 bases had no gene match. CDR3 nucleotides: TGTGCCACCAGCAGAGATCTGGGACAGAGTTCGGTTGAAGCTTTCTTT. It specifies CATSRDLGQSSVEAFF.